This TCR beta chain was retrieved from a study of T cell responses to AZD1222 COVID-19 vaccine. V was trimmed by 5 bases and J by 4 bases, leaving 11 bases between them. Germline assignment: CDR1 SGHTA and CDR2 FQGTGA. CDR3 size: 13 residues. This clone was recorded a few times. Libraries were prepared by immunoSEQ multiplex PCR; TCRdb keeps only in-frame clonotypes and omits some of them. The sample contains approximately 140,000 clones, 90% to 95% of which appear only once. This clonotype was sampled from an adult in good health. The sample consisted of peripheral blood, taken on day 0 of AZD1222 vaccination. The chain links TRBV7-3 to TRBJ1-2, with unresolved D. The CDR3 sequence is CASSPDGTYGYTF. CDR3 nucleotide sequence: TGTGCCAGCAGCCCCGACGGTACCTATGGCTACACCTTC. Filled out from reference TRBV7-3 and TRBJ1-2, the complete variable domain reads GAGVSQTPSNKVTEKGKYVELRCDPISGHTALYWYRQSLGQGPEFLIYFQGTGAADDSGLPNDRFFAVRPEGSVSTLKIQRTERGDSAVYLCASSPDGTYGYTFGSGTRLTVV.